These 28 T cell receptor beta chains came from one sample sequenced in a study of Ad26.COV2.S vaccination and SARS-CoV-2 variants. The repertoire was sequenced with immunoSEQ multiplex PCR; TCRdb's copy has only in-frame clones and lacks some. The sample has roughly 420,000 clones, around nine tenths seen once. Indicated treatment: approximately 18 received Ad26.COV2.S at low or high dose, single or two shots; five or six received placebo; per-sample allocation not given. Specimen acquisition occurred on day 63 following the initial vaccine or placebo injection. The input for sequencing was peripheral blood, taken in a trial of Ad26.COV2.S vaccine versus placebo. These receptors were obtained from a person between 18 and 65 years old who received the Ad26.COV2.S COVID-19 vaccine or a placebo.

The CDR3 bases are TGCGCCAGCAGCTTGGAGACAGGGGGCTACTACGAGCAGTACTTC. It encodes CASSLETGGYYEQYF. The chain recombines TRBV5-1 with TRBJ2-7; 10 bases are shared with TRBD1. The germline V gene has CDR1 SGHRS and CDR2 YFSETQ. Germline trimming cut 0 bases from V and 3 bases from J; bases unmatched to any gene: 3. The CDR3 is made up of 15 amino acids. Together with reference TRBV5-1 and TRBJ2-7, the CDR3 gives the full variable domain: KAGVTQTPRYLIKTRGQQVTLSCSPISGHRSVSWYQQTPGQGLQFLFEYFSETQRNKGNFPGRFSGRQFSNSRSEMNVSTLELGDSALYLCASSLETGGYYEQYFGPGTRLTVT.

This chain uses TRBV19 with TRBJ2-7, with TRBD1 matching over 8 bases. The CDR3 length is 16 residues. Per the germline V gene, CDR1 is LNHDA and CDR2 is SQIVND (reference sequence). The ends lost 7 bases at V and 0 bases at J; junction bases unmatched: 11. The CDR3 region has the DNA TGTGCCAGTACTCCTACAGGGGGATACTTCTCCTACGAGCAGTACTTC. Amino acids: CASTPTGGYFSYEQYF.

The chain joins TRBV3-1 (or the pseudogene TRBV3-2) to TRBJ2-1; 10 positions agree with TRBD2. The CDR3 runs 15 residues. Unmatched junction bases numbered 8, after V lost 3 bases and J lost 9 bases. From germline, CDR1 is LGHDT and CDR2 YNNKEL (reference sequence). In DNA form, the CDR3 reads TGTGCCAGCAGCCACGAGCGGGGGGGCCGTGTTGAGCAGTTCTTC. Protein product: CASSHERGGRVEQFF.

This chain uses TRBV7-9 with TRBJ1-2; TRBD1 is a possible D gene (5 bases). The CDR3 is 16 residues long. The V end lost 2 bases, the J end lost 2 bases, and 15 bases lay between the germline ends. CDR1 is SEHNR and CDR2 is FQNEAQ in the germline V gene (reference sequence). The CDR3 DNA follows: TGTGCCAGCAGCTTACCTACTACCGGGGCCAACTATGGCTACACCTTC. This translates into CASSLPTTGANYGYTF.

This chain joins TRBV4-3 and TRBJ2-5; D is perhaps TRBD2 (5 bases). This CDR3 comprises 16 residues. The ends were cut back, 4 bases at V and 5 bases at J, with 20 bases in the middle. The germline V gene encodes CDR1 LGHNA and CDR2 YSLEER. CDR3 region: CASSLDQVRSGETQYF. The DNA of the CDR3 is TGCGCCAGCAGCCTCGATCAGGTCCGATCGGGGGAGACCCAGTACTTC.

This clone was recorded a few times. The CDR3 region has the DNA TGTGCCAGCTCACCCATTAGTAACAGGGGCGGTACTGAAGCTTTCTTT. Residues: CASSPISNRGGTEAFF. This chain uses TRBV18 with TRBJ1-1, with 7 bases aligning to TRBD1. Looked up from germline, CDR1 is KGHSH and CDR2 is LQKENI. V was pared by 3 bases and J by 5 bases, with 12 bases of the junction left unmatched. This CDR3 is built from 16 residues.

This chain connects TRBV19 to TRBJ2-6, with 7 bases fitting TRBD1. The CDR3 runs to 15 residues. Per the germline V gene, CDR1 is LNHDA and CDR2 is SQIVND (reference sequence). The trim removed 7 bases at V and 0 bases at J, leaving 3 bases unmatched. This chain's CDR3 is CASKSGGSGANVLTF. In DNA, the CDR3 is TGTGCCAGTAAATCAGGGGGCTCTGGGGCCAACGTCCTGACTTTC.

The V and J genes are TRBV5-1 and TRBJ2-1, with D possibly matching TRBD1 (6 bases). The CDR3 sequence is 13 residues long. Germline-derived CDR1 and CDR2 are SGHRS and YFSETQ. Trimming shortened V by 3 bases and J by 12 bases, and 16 bases separated the two germline ends. The CDR3 sequence is CASSSGNHRAQFF. CDR3 DNA sequence: TGCGCCAGCAGCTCGGGGAACCACAGGGCGCAGTTCTTC.

The genes are TRBV19 and TRBJ2-1; 7 bases match TRBD1. Germline-derived CDR1 and CDR2 are LNHDA and SQIVND (reference sequence). The CDR3 extends over 14 amino acids. The V gene end was trimmed by 3 bases and the J gene end by 8 bases; junction bases not matched to a gene: 7. The CDR3 DNA sequence: TGTGCCAGTAGTATGGGCAGGGGGTTGGATGAGCAGTTCTTC. As protein: CASSMGRGLDEQFF. The full variable domain, completed using reference TRBV19 and TRBJ2-1, is DGGITQSPKYLFRKEGQNVTLSCEQNLNHDAMYWYRQDPGQGLRLIYYSQIVNDFQKGDIAEGYSVSREKKESFPLTVTSAQKNPTAFYLCASSMGRGLDEQFFGPGTRLTVL.

Only one count was recorded for this clone. Other DNA sequences in this specimen translate into the identical CDR3. The chain joins TRBV5-1 to TRBJ2-7; 9 nucleotides line up with TRBD1. Per the germline V gene, CDR1 is SGHRS and CDR2 is YFSETQ. V lost 4 bases to trimming and J lost 6 bases; unmatched junction nucleotides: 5. The CDR3 extends over 13 amino acids. The CDR3 reads CASSLGQGFEQYF. The CDR3 nucleotides read TGCGCCAGCAGCCTGGGACAGGGCTTCGAGCAGTACTTC.

V gene TRBV7-8 combines with J gene TRBJ2-2; D is uncertain. Trimming took 5 bases from V and 4 from J, leaving 5 bases between them. The CDR3 is 12 residues long. From germline, CDR1 is SGHVS and CDR2 FQNEAQ. The CDR3 region has the DNA TGTGCCAGCAGCCTCGGCACCGGGGAGCTGTTTTTT. Residues: CASSLGTGELFF.

CDR3 in DNA: TGTGCCAGCAGGCTCACAGGGGAGGAAGATACGCAGTATTTT. The encoded protein is CASRLTGEEDTQYF. The rearrangement uses TRBV14 and TRBJ2-3, with D perhaps matching TRBD1 (7 bases). Trimming stripped 6 bases from V and 5 bases from J, with 15 bases between. In germline, CDR1 is SGHDN, CDR2 FVKESK. CDR3 length: 14 amino acids.

The J gene is TRBJ2-1, the V gene TRBV5-1; D gene uncertain. This CDR3 is 15 amino acids long. V was cut by 1 base and J by 5 bases, with 13 bases left in between. The germline CDR1 and CDR2 sequences are SGHRS and YFSETQ. The CDR3 DNA sequence: TGCGCCAGCAGCTTGCCCGGGCTGAATAACAATGAGCAGTTCTTC. It is translated as CASSLPGLNNNEQFF.

The rearrangement joins TRBV18 to TRBJ2-7; TRBD2 matches at 8 bases. The CDR3 loop spans 16 amino acids. Germline-derived CDR1 and CDR2 are KGHSH and LQKENI. V shed 3 bases and J 0 bases; nucleotides not matched to a gene: 7. This chain's CDR3 is CASSPGGGTLSYEQYF. The CDR3 region has the DNA TGTGCCAGCTCACCCGGGGGGGGGACCCTCTCCTACGAGCAGTACTTC.

The chain combines TRBV5-4 with TRBJ2-6; tentative D call: TRBD1 (6 bases). Germline CDR1 SGHNT, CDR2 YYREEE (reference sequence). The CDR3 covers 16 residues. Trimming left V 4 bases short and J 4 bases short, with 15 bases between. The chain's CDR3 is CASSMNPTGGANVLTF. In DNA form, the CDR3 reads TGTGCCAGCAGCATGAACCCAACAGGGGGGGCCAACGTCCTGACTTTC.

This chain links TRBV7-9 with TRBJ2-5, with a weak D call TRBD1 (6 bases). CDR3 length: 16 amino acids. CDR1 and CDR2 (germline): SEHNR, FQNEAQ (reference sequence). With 5 bases removed from V and 5 bases from J, the gap between germline ends came to 21 bases. The CDR3 sequence: CASSTNQGPWRETQYF. The CDR3 region has the DNA TGTGCCAGCAGCACCAACCAGGGGCCTTGGAGGGAGACCCAGTACTTC.

The V gene is TRBV21-1, the J gene TRBJ2-1; the D call of TRBD2 is as the table states it, not checked on the DNA. TRBV21-1 is a listed pseudogene. This CDR3 is built from 18 residues. This chain's CDR3 is CASSKAPGLAVPFNEQFF. CDR3 sequence (DNA): TGTGCCAGCAGCAAAGCGCCGGGACTAGCGGTTCCTTTCAATGAGCAGTTCTTC.

This chain uses TRBV5-6 with TRBJ1-6; D unclear. The CDR3 is made up of 11 amino acids. Germline V gene sequence: CDR1 SGHDT, CDR2 YYEEEE. The V end was cut by 5 bases, the J end by 7 bases, with 4 bases between. The CDR3 sequence: CASSRNSPLHF. The CDR3 bases are TGTGCCAGCAGTCGAAATTCACCCCTCCACTTT.

The gene calls are TRBV5-1 and TRBJ2-1; TRBD2 aligns across 10 bases. Germline CDR1 SGHRS, CDR2 YFSETQ. The CDR3 runs to 16 residues. The V and J ends lost 3 bases and 4 bases, in that order; junction bases with no gene match: 7. The CDR3 DNA is TGCGCCAGCAGCTCAAATTTAGCGGGGGGTTACAATGAGCAGTTCTTC. Translating it yields CASSSNLAGGYNEQFF.

The CDR3, as DNA: TGTGCCACCAGCAGAGAAAAGTTCAACTATGGCTACACCTTC. Protein: CATSREKFNYGYTF. The chain has TRBV15 and TRBJ1-2; D gene ambiguous. The germline V gene has CDR1 LNHNV and CDR2 YYDKDF (reference sequence). CDR3 length: 14 amino acids. Trimming left V 0 bases short and J 2 bases short, with 7 bases between.

The chain couples TRBV6-4 to TRBJ2-3; TRBD1 agrees at 9 bases. The CDR3 has 15 amino acids. The V gene end was trimmed by 6 bases and the J gene end by 0 bases; junction bases not matched to a gene: 4. From germline, CDR1 is MRHNA and CDR2 SNTAGT. This chain's CDR3 is CASSMGTGSTDTQYF. CDR3 in DNA: TGTGCCAGCAGCATGGGGACAGGGAGCACAGATACGCAGTATTTT.

V usage is TRBV7-8 and J usage is TRBJ1-1; D perhaps matches TRBD1 (5 bases). The V gene's germline CDR1 is SGHVS and CDR2 FQNEAQ. This CDR3 has 16 amino acids. The V end lost 5 bases, the J end lost 1 base, and 17 bases lay between the germline ends. The CDR3 loop reads CASSMNPGPKNTEAFF. CDR3 nucleotide sequence: TGTGCCAGCAGCATGAACCCGGGACCTAAGAACACTGAAGCTTTCTTT.

J is TRBJ1-6 and V is TRBV28; D may be TRBD1 (5 bases). The CDR3 length is 15 residues. From germline, CDR1 is MDHEN and CDR2 SYDVKM. Trimming pared 5 bases from V and 4 bases from J, leaving 12 bases between. CDR3 region: CASSHRQSYNSPLHF. The CDR3 DNA reads as TGTGCCAGCAGTCATCGACAGAGTTATAATTCACCCCTCCACTTT.

Details on this clone: In the same sample, other DNA sequences code for this CDR3. This chain connects TRBV5-6 to TRBJ1-2; D gene unclear. Germline assignment: CDR1 SGHDT and CDR2 YYEEEE. The CDR3 is 13 residues long. The V gene lost 0 bases and the J gene lost 2 bases, with 5 bases spanning the gap. In DNA form, the CDR3 reads TGTGCCAGCAGCTTGGGATCCAACTATGGCTACACCTTC. Protein product: CASSLGSNYGYTF. Full variable domain (rest looked up from reference TRBV5-6 and TRBJ1-2): DAGVTQSPTHLIKTRGQQVTLRCSPKSGHDTVSWYQQALGQGPQFIFQYYEEEERQRGNFPDRFSGHQFPNYSSELNVNALLLGDSALYLCASSLGSNYGYTFGSGTRLTVV.

This clone was seen just once. The chain is built from TRBV1 and TRBJ1-2. TRBV1 is tagged as a pseudogene. This CDR3 is 20 amino acids long. CDR3 in amino acids: CTSSQDRGRPRRGSNYGYTF. In DNA form, the CDR3 reads TGCACCAGCAGCCAAGACCGGGGACGGCCTAGGAGAGGTTCTAACTATGGCTACACCTTC.

The chain couples TRBV28 to TRBJ1-5; D call uncertain. The germline V gene encodes CDR1 MDHEN and CDR2 SYDVKM. The CDR3 runs 17 residues. Trimming stripped 5 bases from V and 0 bases from J, with 17 bases between. The CDR3 sequence is CASSSFAQPYSNQPQHF. Here the CDR3 DNA reads TGTGCCAGCAGTAGTTTCGCCCAGCCTTATAGCAATCAGCCCCAGCATTTT.

The J gene is TRBJ1-1, the V gene TRBV10-3, with a tentative D call TRBD1 (6 bases). With 3 bases removed from V and 0 bases from J, the gap between germline ends came to 17 bases. Germline-derived CDR1 and CDR2 are ENHRY and SYGVKD. The CDR3 covers 17 residues. Here the CDR3 reads CAISDWVRGQMNTEAFF. CDR3 bases: TGTGCCATCAGTGATTGGGTTCGTGGACAGATGAACACTGAAGCTTTCTTT.

J is TRBJ1-6 and V is TRBV5-5, with D perhaps TRBD1 (6 bases). The V end was cut by 0 bases, the J end by 8 bases, with 15 bases between. The germline gives CDR1 SGHKS, CDR2 YYEKEE (reference sequence). The CDR3 runs to 16 residues. The CDR3 nucleotides are TGTGCCAGCAGCTTGGCAACAGGGCAAGCCGATTCACCCCTCCACTTT. This sequence encodes CASSLATGQADSPLHF. Combining the CDR3 with reference TRBV5-5 and TRBJ1-6 gives the whole variable domain DAGVTQSPTHLIKTRGQQVTLRCSPISGHKSVSWYQQVLGQGPQFIFQYYEKEERGRGNFPDRFSARQFPNYSSELNVNALLLGDSALYLCASSLATGQADSPLHFGNGTRLTVT.